One sample yielded the 25 T cell receptor beta chains listed below, sequenced in a study of cytomegalovirus exposure and HLA in healthy donors. A multiplex PCR was run with 60 Vbeta primers and 13 Jbeta primers. Method: immunoSEQ multiplex PCR; TCRdb's copy keeps in-frame clones and lacks some. In all, the sample yields some 140,000 clones. Material: PBMCs. These receptors were obtained from a woman in her fifties or sixties in good health and CMV-seronegative.

The J gene is TRBJ1-1, the V gene TRBV4-1; D is perhaps TRBD1 (6 bases). The germline gives CDR1 MGHRA, CDR2 YSYEKL. The CDR3 is made up of 15 amino acids. Trimming removed 4 bases from V and 5 bases from J, with 17 bases in between. The CDR3 reads CASSPRAGAGTEAFF. DNA of the CDR3: TGCGCCAGCAGCCCCCGGGCGGGGGCAGGTACTGAAGCTTTCTTT.

The CDR3 loop reads CASSLSGGAHTGELFF. CDR3 DNA sequence: TGTGCCAGCAGCCTTAGCGGGGGGGCTCACACCGGGGAGCTGTTTTTT. V usage is TRBV7-3 and J usage is TRBJ2-2; 11 bases are a match to TRBD2. Trimming at V came to 5 bases and at J to 3 bases, leaving 5 bases not matched to a gene. The CDR3 extends over 16 amino acids. The germline gives CDR1 SGHTA, CDR2 FQGTGA.

Regarding this clone: The CDR3 ends on some other residue instead of the conserved phenylalanine or tryptophan, so this is likely a read error. The DNA is left out, because the CDR3 cannot be placed on it with certainty; the CDR3 is given as TCRdb lists it. The genes are TRBV25-1 and TRBJ1-1; the DNA was not used to check the table's D call, TRBD1. 14 amino acids form the CDR3, both terminal residues included. Per the germline V gene, CDR1 is MGHDK and CDR2 is SYGVNS. CDR3 loop: CASSDPLLTGGAPI.

This chain connects TRBV2 to TRBJ2-7; no reliable D call. The CDR3 is 13 residues long. Looked up from germline, CDR1 is SNHLY and CDR2 is FYNNEI. Trimming removed 8 bases at V and 3 bases at J, with 14 bases between. The CDR3 nucleotides are TGTGCCAGCGGTACAATGGGCTTCTACGAGCAGTACTTC. Residues: CASGTMGFYEQYF.

CDR3 DNA sequence: TGTGCCAGCTCACCACCAGACAGAATGAACACTGAAGCTTTCTTT. Its protein is CASSPPDRMNTEAFF. This rearrangement joins TRBV18 to TRBJ1-1; D is possibly TRBD1 (5 bases). Deletions cut 0 bases from V and 0 bases from J, with 8 bases between. CDR3 length: 15 amino acids. Germline V gene sequence: CDR1 KGHSH, CDR2 LQKENI.

The chain couples TRBV7-9 to TRBJ1-5, with D perhaps matching TRBD1 (5 bases). The ends were cut back, 0 bases at V and 8 bases at J, with 11 bases in the middle. CDR3 length equals 14 residues. In germline, CDR1 is SEHNR, CDR2 FQNEAQ (reference sequence). The CDR3 DNA sequence: TGTGCCAGCAGCTTAGCGGGGGGAGGCAAGCCCCAGCATTTT. The encoded protein is CASSLAGGGKPQHF.

CDR3 coding DNA: TGTGCCAGCAGTCTCGCCGAGGCGAATACAGATACGCAGTATTTT. It yields the protein CASSLAEANTDTQYF. The chain joins TRBV2 to TRBJ2-3; D gene uncertain. The CDR3 has 15 residues. Germline CDR1 and CDR2: SNHLY and FYNNEI. With 5 bases removed from V and 3 bases from J, the gap between germline ends came to 15 bases.

Here the CDR3 reads CASSLGLSYEQYF. The CDR3 region has the DNA TGTGCCAGCAGCTTAGGGCTCTCCTACGAGCAGTACTTC. J is TRBJ2-7 and V is TRBV7-9; no firm D call. Germline-derived CDR1 and CDR2 are SEHNR and FQNEAQ (reference sequence). CDR3 length equals 13 residues. The V and J ends lost 1 base and 0 bases respectively, with 4 bases between them.

The V gene is TRBV30, the J gene TRBJ2-7; D may be TRBD1 (6 bases). The CDR3 covers 13 residues. The germline V and J ends were trimmed by 5 bases and 2 bases, with 13 bases remaining between them. Germline V gene sequence: CDR1 GTSNPN, CDR2 SVGIG (reference sequence). CDR3: CAWSTRDTYEQYF. For the CDR3, the DNA is TGTGCCTGGTCTACTAGGGACACCTACGAGCAGTACTTC.

This chain uses TRBV6-4 with TRBJ2-2; D is ambiguous. The ends were cut back, 4 bases at V and 4 bases at J, with 13 bases in the middle. The CDR3 has 15 amino acids. Germline V lookup: CDR1 MRHNA, CDR2 SNTAGT. The CDR3 DNA reads TGTGCCAGCAGTGTGGATAGTACTACCACCGGGGAGCTGTTTTTT. Translating gives CASSVDSTTTGELFF.

The V call is TRBV9, the J call TRBJ2-3, with a possible D match to TRBD1 (7 bases). Trimming stripped 4 bases from V and 1 base from J, with 13 bases between. Germline values: CDR1 SGDLS, CDR2 YYNGEE. This CDR3 region has 15 residues. CDR3 residues: CASSPGGTGTDTQYF. The CDR3 coding sequence is TGTGCCAGCAGCCCAGGGGGGACTGGCACAGATACGCAGTATTTT.

The chain combines TRBV7-3 with TRBJ2-2, with D uncertain. The germline CDR1 and CDR2 sequences are SGHTA and FQGTGA. V lost 5 bases and J 7 bases, leaving 11 bases between the germline ends. The CDR3 is made up of 13 amino acids. The CDR3 here is CASSHEAFGELFF. CDR3 sequence (DNA): TGTGCCAGCAGCCACGAGGCCTTCGGGGAGCTGTTTTTT.

J is TRBJ1-3 and V is TRBV18; D ambiguous. This CDR3 is 15 amino acids long. The V and J ends lost 2 bases and 0 bases respectively, with 8 bases between them. Germline values: CDR1 KGHSH, CDR2 LQKENI. This chain's CDR3 is CASSPSATSGNTIYF. In nucleotides, the CDR3 is TGTGCCAGCTCACCATCCGCTACCTCTGGAAACACCATATATTTT. Supplemented by reference TRBV18 and TRBJ1-3, the full variable domain reads NAGVMQNPRHLVRRRGQEARLRCSPMKGHSHVYWYRQLPEEGLKFMVYLQKENIIDESGMPKERFSAEFPKEGPSILRIQQVVRGDSAAYFCASSPSATSGNTIYFGEGSWLTVV.

V and J are TRBV19 and TRBJ1-5; maybe TRBD1 (5 bases). The CDR3 contains 15 residues. Germline CDR1 is LNHDA and CDR2 is SQIVND (reference sequence). Trimming stripped 3 bases from V and 0 bases from J, with 9 bases between. The DNA for the CDR3 is TGTGCCAGTAGTATTTCCAGGGTTAGCAATCAGCCCCAGCATTTT. Translating gives CASSISRVSNQPQHF.

The rearrangement uses TRBV4-2 and TRBJ2-2; 8 bases are a match to TRBD2. The trim removed 0 bases at V and 2 bases at J, leaving 8 bases unmatched. Germline V gene data show CDR1 as LGHNA and CDR2 as YNFKEQ. The CDR3 has 18 amino acids. DNA for the CDR3: TGTGCCAGCAGCCAAGAACCACGGACTAGCTTTAACACCGGGGAGCTGTTTTTT. Protein product: CASSQEPRTSFNTGELFF.

V usage is TRBV2 and J usage is TRBJ1-5; D is unclear. The V gene's germline CDR1 is SNHLY and CDR2 FYNNEI. The CDR3 is 15 residues long. Trimming took 7 bases from V and 2 from J, leaving 15 bases between them. The CDR3 region has the DNA TGTGCCAGCACCCAGGAAAGTCTTGGCAATCAGCCCCAGCATTTT. It encodes CASTQESLGNQPQHF.

The chain carries TRBV10-3 and TRBJ2-7; 9 bases are shared with TRBD1. In germline, CDR1 is ENHRY, CDR2 SYGVKD. J lost 2 bases, V lost 0 bases, and 5 bases had no gene match. This CDR3 has 16 amino acids. The CDR3 region is CAISESGDRVPYEQYF. The CDR3, as DNA: TGTGCCATCAGTGAGTCCGGGGACAGGGTCCCCTACGAGCAGTACTTC.

Remarks on this clone: Relative to the germline gene, one junction end is altered; a read error may explain this. The chain is built from TRBV6-1 and TRBJ2-3, with D possibly matching TRBD1 (5 bases). CDR1 MNHNS and CDR2 SASEGT come from the germline V gene. The CDR3 extends over 15 amino acids. The CDR3 coding sequence is TGTGCCAGCAGTGGGTGGGGCGGACCCACAAATACGCAGTATTTT. Its translation: CASSGWGGPTNTQYF.

The chain links TRBV2 to TRBJ2-1, with TRBD1 matching over 7 bases. Trimming took 6 bases from V and 0 from J; bases not matched to a gene: 8. Germline CDR1 SNHLY, CDR2 FYNNEI. This CDR3 has 16 residues. CDR3 in DNA: TGTGCCAGCAGCGGCGACAGGGCCAGCTCCTACAATGAGCAGTTCTTC. Translating it yields CASSGDRASSYNEQFF. The full variable domain, completed using reference TRBV2 and TRBJ2-1, is EPEVTQTPSHQVTQMGQEVILRCVPISNHLYFYWYRQILGQKVEFLVSFYNNEISEKSEIFDDQFSVERPDGSNFTLKIRSTKLEDSAMYFCASSGDRASSYNEQFFGPGTRLTVL.

This chain uses TRBV2 with TRBJ2-2; D might be TRBD2 (6 bases). This CDR3 contains 15 residues. Germline V CDR1 and CDR2: SNHLY, FYNNEI. Trimming stripped 3 bases from V and 0 bases from J, with 8 bases between. The CDR3 DNA reads TGTGCCAGCAGTGAGTCTAGCGCGAACACCGGGGAGCTGTTTTTT. It yields the protein CASSESSANTGELFF.

This rearrangement joins TRBV9 to TRBJ1-2; TRBD1 is a possible D gene (5 bases). Germline values: CDR1 SGDLS, CDR2 YYNGEE. The CDR3 covers 15 residues. Trimming took off 2 bases at V and 2 bases at J, with 13 bases between the two ends. The CDR3 region is CASSVTSRANYGYTF. CDR3 DNA sequence: TGTGCCAGCAGCGTGACGAGCAGGGCGAACTATGGCTACACCTTC.

The chain joins TRBV2 to TRBJ1-1; 8 positions match TRBD1. The CDR3 has 12 amino acids. From germline, CDR1 is SNHLY and CDR2 FYNNEI. V was clipped by 6 bases and J by 5 bases; unmatched bases: 2. The CDR3 loop reads CASRDRATEAFF. The CDR3 DNA reads TGTGCCAGCAGGGACAGGGCTACTGAAGCTTTCTTT.

The genes are TRBV6-5 and TRBJ1-6; maybe TRBD1 (6 bases). The CDR3 covers 15 residues. The V end lost 0 bases, the J end lost 10 bases, and 13 bases lay between the germline ends. Germline CDR1 reads MNHEY; CDR2 reads SVGAGI. This CDR3 is CASSYSTGSASPLHF. CDR3 in DNA: TGTGCCAGCAGTTACTCAACAGGGTCAGCCTCACCCCTCCACTTT.

The chain is built from TRBV5-1 and TRBJ2-1; D may be TRBD1 (6 bases). Germline CDR1 is SGHRS and CDR2 is YFSETQ. The CDR3 totals 15 residues. V lost 4 bases and J 6 bases, leaving 17 bases between the germline ends. The DNA for the CDR3 is TGCGCCAGCAGCCAGGACAGCGCACGAAGCAATGAGCAGTTCTTC. Translation: CASSQDSARSNEQFF.

The rearrangement links TRBV7-2 to TRBJ1-2; 12 bases align to TRBD1. With 5 bases clipped from V and 6 bases from J, the junction kept 10 bases outside the gene matches. The V gene's germline CDR1 is SGHTA and CDR2 FQGNSA. The CDR3 extends over 16 amino acids. In DNA, the CDR3 is TGTGCCAGCAGCGGGGGACAGGGGGCTGATATCCATGGCTACACCTTC. Protein product: CASSGGQGADIHGYTF.